The text below deals with one T cell receptor (beta chain). Its target is unknown. With 8 bases removed from V and 1 base from J, the gap between germline ends came to 14 bases. The germline V gene encodes CDR1 MDHEN and CDR2 SYDVKM. This CDR3 is 14 amino acids long. Measured with immunoSEQ multiplex PCR; TCRdb has only the in-frame clones, and not every one. Altogether a few hundred thousand clones are present, roughly 88% being singletons, with the ten largest covering over 2.5%. The data were obtained in a study of cytomegalovirus exposure and HLA in healthy donors. The wider study: The 100 to 150 validation repertoires used the same platform as the 650 to 850 first-cohort repertoires, a later analysis reported.

Study conclusions and caveats: Researchers reported that a few CMV-associated chains were confirmed in vitro as CMV antigen-specific. Cytomegalovirus-associated TCR beta chains were listed, numbering 150 to 200.

The sequenced sample was PBMCs. The chain couples TRBV28 to TRBJ1-1; D is unclear. This receptor was taken from a woman under 30 in good health and CMV-seronegative. CDR3 protein: CASAPGRPNTEAFF. In DNA form, the CDR3 reads TGTGCCAGCGCACCCGGGAGGCCGAACACTGAAGCTTTCTTT.